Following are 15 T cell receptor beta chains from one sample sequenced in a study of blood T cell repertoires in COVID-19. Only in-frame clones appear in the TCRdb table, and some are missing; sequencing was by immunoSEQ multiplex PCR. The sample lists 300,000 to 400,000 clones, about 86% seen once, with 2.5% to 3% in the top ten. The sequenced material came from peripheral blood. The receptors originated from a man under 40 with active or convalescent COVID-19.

CDR3 sequence: CASSPRTSGLYNEQFF. The CDR3, as DNA: TGTGCCAGCAGTCCTCGGACTAGCGGGCTTTACAATGAGCAGTTCTTC. The chain links TRBV2 to TRBJ2-1, with TRBD2 identical over 11 bases. V lost 5 bases to trimming and J lost 4 bases; unmatched junction nucleotides: 7. This CDR3 contains 16 residues. CDR1 is SNHLY, CDR2 FYNNEI, per germline.

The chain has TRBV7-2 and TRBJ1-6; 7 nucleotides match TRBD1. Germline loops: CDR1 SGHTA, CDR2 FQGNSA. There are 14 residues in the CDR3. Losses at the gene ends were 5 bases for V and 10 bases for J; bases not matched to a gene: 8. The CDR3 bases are TGTGCCAGCAGCGCCCAGGGGGGTCAGTCACCCCTCCACTTT. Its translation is CASSAQGGQSPLHF.

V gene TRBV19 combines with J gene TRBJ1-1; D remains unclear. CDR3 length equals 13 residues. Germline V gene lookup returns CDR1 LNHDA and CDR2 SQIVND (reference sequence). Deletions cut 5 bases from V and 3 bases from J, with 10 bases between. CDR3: CASSPRMDTEAFF. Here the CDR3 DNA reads TGTGCCAGTAGTCCCAGGATGGACACTGAAGCTTTCTTT.

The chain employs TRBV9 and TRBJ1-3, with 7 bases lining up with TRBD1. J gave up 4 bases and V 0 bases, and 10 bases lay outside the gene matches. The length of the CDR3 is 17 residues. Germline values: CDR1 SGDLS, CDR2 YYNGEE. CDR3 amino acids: CASSVAGQVNSGNTIYF. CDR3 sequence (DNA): TGTGCCAGCAGCGTAGCTGGACAGGTGAATTCCGGAAACACCATATATTTT.

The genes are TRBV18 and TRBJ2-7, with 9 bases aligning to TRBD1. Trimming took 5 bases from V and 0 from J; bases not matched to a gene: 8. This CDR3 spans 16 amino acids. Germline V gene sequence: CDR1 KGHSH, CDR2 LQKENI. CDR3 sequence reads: CASSDRDRASSYEQYF. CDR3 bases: TGTGCCAGCTCAGACCGGGACAGGGCTAGCTCCTACGAGCAGTACTTC. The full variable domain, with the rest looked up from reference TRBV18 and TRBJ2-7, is NAGVMQNPRHLVRRRGQEARLRCSPMKGHSHVYWYRQLPEEGLKFMVYLQKENIIDESGMPKERFSAEFPKEGPSILRIQQVVRGDSAAYFCASSDRDRASSYEQYFGPGTRLTVT.

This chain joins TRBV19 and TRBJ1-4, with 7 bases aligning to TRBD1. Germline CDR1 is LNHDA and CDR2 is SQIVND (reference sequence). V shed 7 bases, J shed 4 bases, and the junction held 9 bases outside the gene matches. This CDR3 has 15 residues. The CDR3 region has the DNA TGTGCCAGTACCTCTGGACAGGCCAGTAATGAAAAACTGTTTTTT. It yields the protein CASTSGQASNEKLFF.

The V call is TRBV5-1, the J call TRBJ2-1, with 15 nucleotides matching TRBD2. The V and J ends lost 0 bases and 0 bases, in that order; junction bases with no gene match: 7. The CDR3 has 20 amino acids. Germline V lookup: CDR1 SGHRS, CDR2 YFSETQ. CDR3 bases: TGCGCCAGCAGCTTGGAGGGACTAGCGGGAGGTCCAACCTCCTACAATGAGCAGTTCTTC. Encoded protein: CASSLEGLAGGPTSYNEQFF.

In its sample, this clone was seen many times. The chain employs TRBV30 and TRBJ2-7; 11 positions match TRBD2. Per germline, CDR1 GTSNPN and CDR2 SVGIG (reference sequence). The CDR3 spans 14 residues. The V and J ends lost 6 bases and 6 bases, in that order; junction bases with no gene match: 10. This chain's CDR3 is CACETGTSGLEQYF. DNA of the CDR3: TGTGCCTGCGAGACAGGGACTAGCGGACTCGAGCAGTACTTC. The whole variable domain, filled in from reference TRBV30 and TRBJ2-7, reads SQTIHQWPATLVQPVGSPLSLECTVEGTSNPNLYWYRQAAGRGLQLLFYSVGIGQISSEVPQNLSASRPQDRQFILSSKKLLLSDSGFYLCACETGTSGLEQYFGPGTRLTVT.

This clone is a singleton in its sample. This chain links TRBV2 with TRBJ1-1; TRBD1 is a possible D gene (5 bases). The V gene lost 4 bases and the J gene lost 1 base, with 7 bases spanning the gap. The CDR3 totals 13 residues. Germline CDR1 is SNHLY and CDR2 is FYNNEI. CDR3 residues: CASSAQENTEAFF. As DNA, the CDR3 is TGTGCCAGCAGTGCACAGGAGAACACTGAAGCTTTCTTT.

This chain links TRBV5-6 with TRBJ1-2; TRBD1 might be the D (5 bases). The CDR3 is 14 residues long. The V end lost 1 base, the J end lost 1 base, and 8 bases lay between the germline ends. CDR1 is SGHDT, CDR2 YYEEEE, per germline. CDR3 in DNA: TGTGCCAGCAGCTTGCAGGGCAGTAACTATGGCTACACCTTC. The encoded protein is CASSLQGSNYGYTF.

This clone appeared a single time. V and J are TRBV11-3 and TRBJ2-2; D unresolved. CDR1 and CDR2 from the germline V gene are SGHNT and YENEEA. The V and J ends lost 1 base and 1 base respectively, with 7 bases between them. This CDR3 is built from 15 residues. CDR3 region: CASSLGLGNTGELFF. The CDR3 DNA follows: TGTGCCAGCAGCTTAGGTCTAGGGAACACCGGGGAGCTGTTTTTT.

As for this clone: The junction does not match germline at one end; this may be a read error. The CDR3, as DNA: TGTGCCAGCAGTCCCCAGACAGGGAGGCGGTTC. It encodes CASSPQTGRRF. The chain combines TRBV27 with TRBJ2-7, with D possibly TRBD1 on 7 matching bases. Germline lookup yields CDR1 MNHEY and CDR2 SMNVEV (reference sequence). The CDR3 consists of 11 residues.

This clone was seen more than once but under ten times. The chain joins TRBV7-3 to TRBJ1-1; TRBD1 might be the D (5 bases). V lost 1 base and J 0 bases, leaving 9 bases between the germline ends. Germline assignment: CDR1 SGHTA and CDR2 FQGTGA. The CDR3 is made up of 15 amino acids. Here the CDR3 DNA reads TGTGCCAGCAGCTTAAAGGCGGGACTGAACACTGAAGCTTTCTTT. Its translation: CASSLKAGLNTEAFF.

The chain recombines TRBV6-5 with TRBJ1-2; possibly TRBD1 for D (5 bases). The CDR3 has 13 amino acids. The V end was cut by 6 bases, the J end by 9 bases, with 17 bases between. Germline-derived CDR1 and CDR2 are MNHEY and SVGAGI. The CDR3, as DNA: TGTGCCAGCAGGGAGGGGAGTTTTGGGAGCTACACCTTC. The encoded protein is CASREGSFGSYTF.

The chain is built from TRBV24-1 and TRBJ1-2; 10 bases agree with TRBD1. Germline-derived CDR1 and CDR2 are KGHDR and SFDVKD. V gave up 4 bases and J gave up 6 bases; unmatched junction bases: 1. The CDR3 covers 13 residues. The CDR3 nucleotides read TGTGCCACCAGTGAGGGGACAGGGGATGGCTACACCTTC. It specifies CATSEGTGDGYTF.